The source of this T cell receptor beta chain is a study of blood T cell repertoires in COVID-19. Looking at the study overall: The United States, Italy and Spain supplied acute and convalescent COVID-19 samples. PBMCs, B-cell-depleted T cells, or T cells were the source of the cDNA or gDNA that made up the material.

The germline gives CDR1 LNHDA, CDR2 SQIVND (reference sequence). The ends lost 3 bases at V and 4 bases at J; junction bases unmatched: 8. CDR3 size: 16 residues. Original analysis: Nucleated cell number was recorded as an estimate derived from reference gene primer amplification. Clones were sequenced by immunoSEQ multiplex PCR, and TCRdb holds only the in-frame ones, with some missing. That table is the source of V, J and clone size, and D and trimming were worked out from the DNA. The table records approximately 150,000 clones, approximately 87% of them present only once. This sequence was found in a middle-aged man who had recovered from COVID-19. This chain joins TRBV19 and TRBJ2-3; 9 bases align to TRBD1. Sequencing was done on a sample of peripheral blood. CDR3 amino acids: CASSIGGQGGADTQYF. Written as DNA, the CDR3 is TGTGCCAGTAGTATTGGGGGACAGGGTGGGGCAGATACGCAGTATTTT.